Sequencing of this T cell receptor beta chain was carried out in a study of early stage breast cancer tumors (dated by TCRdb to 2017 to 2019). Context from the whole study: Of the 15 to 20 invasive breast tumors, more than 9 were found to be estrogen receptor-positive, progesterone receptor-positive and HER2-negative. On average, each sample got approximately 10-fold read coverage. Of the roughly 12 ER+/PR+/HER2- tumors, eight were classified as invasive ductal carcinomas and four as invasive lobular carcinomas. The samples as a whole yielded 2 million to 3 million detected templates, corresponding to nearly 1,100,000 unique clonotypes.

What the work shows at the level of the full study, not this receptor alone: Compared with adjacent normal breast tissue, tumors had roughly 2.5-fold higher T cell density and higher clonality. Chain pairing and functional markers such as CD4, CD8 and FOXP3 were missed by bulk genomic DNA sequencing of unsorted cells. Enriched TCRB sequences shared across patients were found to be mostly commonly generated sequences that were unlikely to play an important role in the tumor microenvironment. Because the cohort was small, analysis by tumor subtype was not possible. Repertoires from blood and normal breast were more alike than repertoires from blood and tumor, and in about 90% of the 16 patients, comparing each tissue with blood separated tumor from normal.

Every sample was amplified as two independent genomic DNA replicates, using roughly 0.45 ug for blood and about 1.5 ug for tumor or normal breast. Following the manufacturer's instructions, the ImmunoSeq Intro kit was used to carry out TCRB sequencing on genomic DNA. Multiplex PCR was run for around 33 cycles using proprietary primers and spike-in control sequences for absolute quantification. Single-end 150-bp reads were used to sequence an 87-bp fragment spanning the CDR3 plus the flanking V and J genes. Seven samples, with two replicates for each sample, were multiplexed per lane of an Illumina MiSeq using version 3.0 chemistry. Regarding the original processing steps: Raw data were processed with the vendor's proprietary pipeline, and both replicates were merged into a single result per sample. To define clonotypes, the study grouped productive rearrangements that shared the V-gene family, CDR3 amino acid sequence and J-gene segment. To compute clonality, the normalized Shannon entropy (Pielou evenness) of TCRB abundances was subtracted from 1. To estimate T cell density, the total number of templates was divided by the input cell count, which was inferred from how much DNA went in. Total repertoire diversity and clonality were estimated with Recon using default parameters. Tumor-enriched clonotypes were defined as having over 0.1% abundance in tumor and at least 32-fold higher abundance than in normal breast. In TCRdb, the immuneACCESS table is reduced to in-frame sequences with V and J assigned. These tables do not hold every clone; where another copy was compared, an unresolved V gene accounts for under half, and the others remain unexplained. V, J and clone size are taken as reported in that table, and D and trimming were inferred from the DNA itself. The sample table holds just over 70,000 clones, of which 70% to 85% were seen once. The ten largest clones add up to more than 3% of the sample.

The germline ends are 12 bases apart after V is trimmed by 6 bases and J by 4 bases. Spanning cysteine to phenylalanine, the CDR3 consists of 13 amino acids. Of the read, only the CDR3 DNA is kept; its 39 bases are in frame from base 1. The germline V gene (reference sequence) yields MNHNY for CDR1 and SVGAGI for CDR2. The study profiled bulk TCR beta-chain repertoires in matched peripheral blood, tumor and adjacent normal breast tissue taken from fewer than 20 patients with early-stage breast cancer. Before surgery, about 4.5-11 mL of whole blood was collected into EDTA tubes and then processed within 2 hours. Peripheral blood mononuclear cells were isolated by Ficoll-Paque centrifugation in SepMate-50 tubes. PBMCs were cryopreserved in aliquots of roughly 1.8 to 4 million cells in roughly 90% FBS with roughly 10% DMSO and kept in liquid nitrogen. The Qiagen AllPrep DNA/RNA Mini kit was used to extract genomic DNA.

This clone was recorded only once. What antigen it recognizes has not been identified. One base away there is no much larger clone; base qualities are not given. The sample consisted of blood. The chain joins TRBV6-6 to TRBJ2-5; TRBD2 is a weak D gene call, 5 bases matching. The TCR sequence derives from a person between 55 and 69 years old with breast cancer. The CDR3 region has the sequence CASSRRLPETQYF. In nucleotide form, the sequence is TGTGCCAGCAGCCGCCGACTACCAGAGACCCAGTACTTC.